What follows are 7 T cell receptor beta chains derived from one specimen sequenced in a study of blood T cells in healthy people across ages. A second PCR, run for about 7 to 11 cycles, used a sample-barcoded 5' primer plus a J-beta primer mix. MiXCR was run by TCRdb on the 5' RACE reads, yielding one entry per CDR3 protein. The sample lists nearly 1 million distinct CDR3 sequences, 51% occurring once. Sequencing used blood. The receptors shown here come from a woman aged 55-70 years in good health.

This rearrangement joins TRBV6-6 to TRBJ1-5, with D possibly TRBD1 on 5 matching bases. Germline CDR1 and CDR2: MNHNY and SVGAGI (reference sequence). The CDR3 runs 15 residues. The V end was cut by 0 bases, the J end by 7 bases, with 13 bases between. DNA for the CDR3: TGTGCCAGCAGTTACTCACAGACAGCCGGCCAGCCCCAGCATTTT. It codes for CASSYSQTAGQPQHF.

The chain uses TRBV24-1 and TRBJ2-2; a weak D match, TRBD2 (6 bases). Germline CDR1 and CDR2: KGHDR and SFDVKD. The CDR3 is 18 residues long. V was pared by 3 bases and J by 7 bases, with 23 bases between. CDR3 region: CATSDPSIAGGPHGELFF. CDR3 coding DNA: TGTGCCACCAGTGATCCGTCCATTGCAGGAGGGCCCCACGGGGAGCTGTTTTTT.

This clonotype was observed a handful of times. This chain links TRBV7-2 with TRBJ2-7; weak D call: TRBD2 (5 bases). This CDR3 contains 14 residues. With 1 base removed from V and 4 bases from J, the gap between germline ends came to 11 bases. Germline V CDR1 and CDR2: SGHTA, FQGNSA. The CDR3 sequence: CASSLVGNEYEQYF. Here the CDR3 DNA reads TGTGCCAGCAGCTTAGTCGGGAATGAATACGAGCAGTACTTC.

The rearrangement uses TRBV2 and TRBJ1-2; a possible D gene is TRBD1 (5 bases). The germline CDR1 and CDR2 sequences are SNHLY and FYNNEI. V lost 5 bases, J lost 2 bases, and 18 bases lay in between. This CDR3 comprises 16 residues. The CDR3 spells CASSHDSLWGNYGYTF. DNA for the CDR3: TGTGCCAGCAGTCATGACAGTCTATGGGGGAACTATGGCTACACCTTC.

The chain employs TRBV27 and TRBJ1-6; 7 bases are shared with TRBD1. CDR3 length: 18 residues. V dropped 5 bases and J dropped 2; count of bases not matched to a gene: 12. Looked up from germline, CDR1 is MNHEY and CDR2 is SMNVEV (reference sequence). The CDR3 DNA reads as TGTGCCAGCAGTCAGGGGGGCAGGGACCATGCCTATAATTCACCCCTCCACTTT. It translates to CASSQGGRDHAYNSPLHF.

The chain is built from TRBV19 and TRBJ2-7, with 9 bases fitting TRBD1. This CDR3 has 14 amino acids. With V trimmed by 8 bases and J by 5 bases, 10 bases remained unmatched. Germline V gives CDR1 LNHDA, CDR2 SQIVND (reference sequence). CDR3 sequence (DNA): TGTGCCAGTGGGACAGGGAAGAGCCTCCACGAGCAGTACTTC. Residues: CASGTGKSLHEQYF.

This clonotype was observed a few times. The chain joins TRBV5-1 to TRBJ2-7; 10 nucleotides agree with TRBD1. Germline V gene sequence: CDR1 SGHRS, CDR2 YFSETQ. The CDR3 is 15 amino acids. Trimming took 6 bases from V and 2 from J; bases not matched to a gene: 8. In DNA form, the CDR3 reads TGCGCCAGCAAGAAAGGGACAGGGGACACCTACGAGCAGTACTTC. It codes for CASKKGTGDTYEQYF.